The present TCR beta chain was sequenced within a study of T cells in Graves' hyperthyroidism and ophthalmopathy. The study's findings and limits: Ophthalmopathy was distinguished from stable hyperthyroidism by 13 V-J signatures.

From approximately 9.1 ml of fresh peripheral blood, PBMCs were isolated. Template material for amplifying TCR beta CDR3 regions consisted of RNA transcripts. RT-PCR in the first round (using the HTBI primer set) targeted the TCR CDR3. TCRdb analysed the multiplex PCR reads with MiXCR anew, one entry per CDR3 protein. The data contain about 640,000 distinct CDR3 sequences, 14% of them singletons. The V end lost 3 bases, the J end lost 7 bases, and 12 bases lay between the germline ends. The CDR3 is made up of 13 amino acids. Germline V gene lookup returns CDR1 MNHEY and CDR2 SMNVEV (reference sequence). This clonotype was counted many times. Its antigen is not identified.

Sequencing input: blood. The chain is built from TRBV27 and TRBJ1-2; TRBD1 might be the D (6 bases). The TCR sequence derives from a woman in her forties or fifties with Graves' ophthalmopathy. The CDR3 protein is CASSFRPDSGYTF. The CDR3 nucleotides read TGTGCCAGCAGTTTCCGGCCGGACAGTGGCTACACCTTC.